The next 5 T cell receptor beta chains were all read from a single sample in a study of T cell responses to AZD1222 COVID-19 vaccine. Some clones are missing from TCRdb's copy, which holds only in-frame ones; the method was immunoSEQ multiplex PCR. The sample has tens of thousands of clones, 90% seen once; the top ten hold 4.2%. The material sequenced was peripheral blood, taken on day 0 of AZD1222 vaccination. Receptors were obtained from an adult in good health.

The chain links TRBV4-2 to TRBJ2-2, with a tentative D call TRBD2 (5 bases). The germline gives CDR1 LGHNA, CDR2 YNFKEQ. V lost 0 bases, J lost 9 bases, and 8 bases lay in between. The CDR3 covers 13 residues. This chain's CDR3 is CASSQDPGRELFF. CDR3 bases: TGTGCCAGCAGCCAAGATCCGGGGAGGGAGCTGTTTTTT.

This chain uses TRBV24-1 with TRBJ2-5, with 14 bases fitting TRBD2. CDR3 length: 17 amino acids. Trimming at V came to 3 bases and at J to 9 bases, leaving 11 bases not matched to a gene. Germline CDR1 KGHDR, CDR2 SFDVKD. In DNA form, the CDR3 reads TGTGCCACCAGTGATAACGGACTAGCGGGAGGCCCAGGGGCCCAGTACTTC. Amino acids: CATSDNGLAGGPGAQYF.

The gene calls are TRBV6-5 and TRBJ2-1; TRBD2 agrees at 8 bases. The CDR3 is 15 residues long. Germline V lookup: CDR1 MNHEY, CDR2 SVGAGI. V trimming: 2 bases; J trimming: 4 bases; junction bases outside the gene matches: 4. For the CDR3, the DNA is TGTGCCAGCAGTTACCTCGGGGGGGCGTACAATGAGCAGTTCTTC. This translates into CASSYLGGAYNEQFF.

The V call is TRBV27, the J call TRBJ1-4; the match to TRBD1 covers 8 bases. Per germline, CDR1 MNHEY and CDR2 SMNVEV (reference sequence). After removal of 8 bases from V and 6 bases from J, the junction contained 2 bases not matched to a gene. The CDR3 runs 12 residues. The CDR3 region is CASLGQDEKLFF. Written as DNA, the CDR3 is TGTGCCAGCTTGGGACAGGATGAAAAACTGTTTTTT.

The chain links TRBV7-3 to TRBJ2-5, with a tentative D call TRBD2 (5 bases). The V gene's germline CDR1 is SGHTA and CDR2 FQGTGA. There are 15 residues in the CDR3. V was clipped by 2 bases and J by 0 bases, with 10 bases between them. CDR3 sequence reads: CASSLFEGYQETQYF. As DNA, the CDR3 is TGTGCCAGCAGCTTATTCGAGGGCTACCAAGAGACCCAGTACTTC.